These 23 T cell receptor beta chains originate from one sample sequenced in a study of cytomegalovirus exposure and HLA in healthy donors. PCR primers comprised 60 Vbeta and 13 Jbeta primers. This table comes from immunoSEQ multiplex PCR, and its TCRdb copy is limited to in-frame clones, with some not included. Here the sample spans about 62,000 clones, 65% to 80% being singletons. Specimen: PBMCs. The source is a woman aged 25 to 39 in good health and CMV-seronegative.

The rearrangement links TRBV15 to TRBJ2-2; TRBD1 agrees at 9 bases. The germline V gene has CDR1 LNHNV and CDR2 YYDKDF (reference sequence). The length of the CDR3 is 15 residues. J was trimmed by 7 bases and V by 6 bases; bases with no gene match: 9. The CDR3 DNA follows: TGTGCCACCAGTCGCAAGACAGGGGGAATCGGGGAGCTGTTTTTT. Translation gives CATSRKTGGIGELFF.

The chain is built from TRBV19 and TRBJ1-1, with 7 bases lining up with TRBD1. CDR1 and CDR2 (germline): LNHDA, SQIVND (reference sequence). V shed 3 bases and J 0 bases; nucleotides not matched to a gene: 13. The CDR3 covers 18 residues. In nucleotides, the CDR3 is TGTGCCAGTAGTATTGCCGGGGCAGGGGGGTCCATGAACACTGAAGCTTTCTTT. Its translation: CASSIAGAGGSMNTEAFF.

DNA of the CDR3: TGTGCCAGTACCCATCGGACAGGGATTTATAGCAATCAGCCCCAGCATTTT. Amino acid sequence: CASTHRTGIYSNQPQHF. V gene TRBV19 combines with J gene TRBJ1-5, with TRBD1 matching over 8 bases. Germline V gene sequence: CDR1 LNHDA, CDR2 SQIVND (reference sequence). Trimming took 7 bases from V and 0 from J; bases not matched to a gene: 11. The CDR3 totals 17 residues.

This clone has just one count. J is TRBJ1-2 and V is TRBV6-1, with a weak D call TRBD1 (5 bases). Trimming took off 6 bases at V and 7 bases at J, with 15 bases between the two ends. CDR3 length: 13 residues. From germline, CDR1 is MNHNS and CDR2 SASEGT. CDR3 bases: TGTGCCAGCAGAAACTTGACAGCGTTTGGCTACACCTTC. Its protein is CASRNLTAFGYTF.

This rearrangement joins TRBV6-5 to TRBJ1-4, with D unclear. Germline V CDR1 and CDR2: MNHEY, SVGAGI. V was shortened by 6 bases and J by 7 bases, with 15 bases between the two germline ends. There are 14 residues in the CDR3. CDR3 coding DNA: TGTGCCAGCAGGACTGCCCCGGGGAGTGAAAAACTGTTTTTT. Translating it yields CASRTAPGSEKLFF.

The chain's CDR3 is CASSLGQGMYNEQFF. CDR3 nucleotide sequence: TGCGCCAGCAGCTTGGGGCAGGGCATGTACAATGAGCAGTTCTTC. This chain uses TRBV5-1 with TRBJ2-1, with D possibly TRBD1 on 5 matching bases. Germline V gene sequence: CDR1 SGHRS, CDR2 YFSETQ. Trimming shortened V by 0 bases and J by 4 bases, and 11 bases separated the two germline ends. The length of the CDR3 is 15 residues.

The chain carries TRBV19 and TRBJ1-5; 8 nucleotides line up with TRBD1. V dropped 7 bases and J dropped 2; count of bases not matched to a gene: 10. The CDR3 spans 16 residues. The germline CDR1 and CDR2 sequences are LNHDA and SQIVND (reference sequence). CDR3 coding DNA: TGTGCCAGTACCGCCCAAGGACAGGGTGGCAATCAGCCCCAGCATTTT. This gives the protein CASTAQGQGGNQPQHF.

This chain joins TRBV6-6 and TRBJ2-7, with 8 bases matching TRBD1. Germline CDR1 is MNHNY and CDR2 is SVGAGI (reference sequence). The CDR3 loop spans 11 amino acids. Trimming at V came to 8 bases and at J to 5 bases, leaving 2 bases not matched to a gene. The CDR3 bases are TGTGCCAGCCGACAGGGGAACGAGCAGTACTTC. It codes for CASRQGNEQYF.

The count of this clone is one. This sequence joins TRBV7-6 and TRBJ2-7; possibly TRBD1 for D (5 bases). Germline assignment: CDR1 SGHVS and CDR2 FNYEAQ. Trimming pared 0 bases from V and 5 bases from J, leaving 20 bases between. The CDR3 runs 17 residues. The CDR3 DNA sequence: TGTGCCAGCAGCTTAGCGTTTAGGGGCAGGTTGAGAGACGAGCAGTACTTC. It codes for CASSLAFRGRLRDEQYF.

The rearrangement links TRBV5-8 to TRBJ2-6; the D is unclear. Germline V gene sequence: CDR1 SGHTS, CDR2 YDEGEE. Deletions cut 2 bases from V and 0 bases from J, with 9 bases between. The CDR3 contains 16 residues. The CDR3 protein is CASSFFVYSGANVLTF. DNA for the CDR3: TGTGCCAGCAGCTTTTTTGTTTACTCTGGGGCCAACGTCCTGACTTTC.

This chain joins TRBV4-1 and TRBJ1-3, with TRBD1 matching over 7 bases. Trimming cost V 0 bases and J 2 bases; bases outside gene matches: 13. This CDR3 has 19 residues. Germline lookup yields CDR1 MGHRA and CDR2 YSYEKL. CDR3 residues: CASSQDILQVDRAGNTIYF. CDR3 bases: TGCGCCAGCAGCCAAGATATTCTTCAGGTCGACAGGGCTGGAAACACCATATATTTT.

This clone occurred a few times. The CDR3 sequence is CASSFLGGNTIYF. In DNA, the CDR3 is TGTGCCAGCAGTTTCCTCGGGGGAAACACCATATATTTT. The rearrangement joins TRBV27 to TRBJ1-3; D unclear. Germline values: CDR1 MNHEY, CDR2 SMNVEV (reference sequence). This CDR3 is built from 13 residues. The V end lost 3 bases, the J end lost 4 bases, and 7 bases lay between the germline ends.

The chain combines TRBV30 with TRBJ1-1; D gene unclear. Germline V gene data show CDR1 as GTSNPN and CDR2 as SVGIG (reference sequence). This CDR3 has 10 amino acids. V lost 5 bases, J lost 2 bases, and 3 bases lay in between. In DNA, the CDR3 is TGTGCCTGGTATAACACTGAAGCTTTCTTT. This encodes CAWYNTEAFF.

The chain joins TRBV19 to TRBJ2-7; 9 nucleotides align to TRBD1. Germline CDR1 and CDR2: LNHDA and SQIVND (reference sequence). CDR3 length: 14 amino acids. The V segment lost 2 bases and the J segment 7 bases; nucleotides outside the gene matches: 6. CDR3 nucleotides: TGTGCCAGTAGTATAACAGGGGGCTCGGGGGAGCAGTACTTC. This encodes CASSITGGSGEQYF.

This clone was found a few times. Here the CDR3 DNA reads TGCGCCAGCAGCCAGCGACTAGCGGGACTGACCCAAGAGACCCAGTACTTC. Translated, it gives CASSQRLAGLTQETQYF. This sequence joins TRBV4-3 and TRBJ2-5; 11 bases line up with TRBD2. The CDR3 is 17 residues long. The germline V gene has CDR1 LGHNA and CDR2 YSLEER. The trim removed 3 bases at V and 1 base at J, leaving 7 bases unmatched.

This chain connects TRBV7-9 to TRBJ2-2; TRBD2 is a possible D gene (5 bases). CDR1 and CDR2 (germline): SEHNR, FQNEAQ (reference sequence). V gave up 5 bases and J gave up 4 bases, with 11 bases separating them. CDR3 length equals 14 residues. CDR3 sequence reads: CASSRAEGTGELFF. The CDR3 DNA reads TGTGCCAGCAGCCGAGCGGAAGGCACCGGGGAGCTGTTTTTT.

The chain joins TRBV11-2 to TRBJ2-7, with TRBD1 as a possible D gene (6 bases). Trimming stripped 5 bases from V and 2 bases from J, with 16 bases between. The CDR3 covers 15 residues. Germline lookup yields CDR1 SGHAT and CDR2 FQNNGV. This CDR3 reads CASSTLQGLAYEQYF. CDR3 sequence (DNA): TGTGCCAGCAGCACCCTCCAGGGGTTGGCCTACGAGCAGTACTTC. Full variable domain (remainder filled in from reference TRBV11-2 and TRBJ2-7): EAGVAQSPRYKIIEKRQSVAFWCNPISGHATLYWYQQILGQGPKLLIQFQNNGVVDDSQLPKDRFSAERLKGVDSTLKIQPAKLEDSAVYLCASSTLQGLAYEQYFGPGTRLTVT.

Comments on this clone: At one end, the junction sequence differs from germline, possibly due to a read error. CDR3 nucleotide sequence: TGTGCTAGCAGCATAAGACTAGCGGGGGGGAATGAGCAGTTCTTC. Amino acids: CASSIRLAGGNEQFF. This sequence joins TRBV7-7 and TRBJ2-1, with 14 bases lining up with TRBD2. The CDR3 covers 15 residues. In germline, CDR1 is SSHAT, CDR2 FNYEAQ (reference sequence).

The chain is built from TRBV7-2 and TRBJ2-1, with D perhaps TRBD1 (5 bases). CDR3 size: 15 residues. Germline-derived CDR1 and CDR2 are SGHTA and FQGNSA. The V gene lost 6 bases and the J gene lost 5 bases, with 17 bases spanning the gap. CDR3 loop: CASRYTRQGDNEQFF. CDR3 nucleotide sequence: TGTGCCAGCAGATATACAAGGCAAGGGGACAATGAGCAGTTCTTC.

The V call is TRBV7-3, the J call TRBJ2-1, with D maybe TRBD2 (6 bases). This CDR3 spans 13 amino acids. The ends were cut back, 4 bases at V and 9 bases at J, with 13 bases in the middle. Looked up from germline, CDR1 is SGHTA and CDR2 is FQGTGA. CDR3 sequence: CASSWTGGSEQFF. The CDR3 DNA is TGTGCCAGCAGCTGGACTGGGGGGAGTGAGCAGTTCTTC.

The V gene is TRBV27, the J gene TRBJ2-7, with 8 bases matching TRBD2. This CDR3 is built from 18 residues. The germline gives CDR1 MNHEY, CDR2 SMNVEV (reference sequence). V lost 1 base, J lost 6 bases, and 17 bases stayed unmatched. The CDR3 nucleotides are TGTGCCAGCAGTTTATTGGGGGCAGGGGAAGCGGGGGACCGCGAGCAGTACGTC. Translated: CASSLLGAGEAGDREQYV.

The rearrangement joins TRBV2 to TRBJ1-6, with TRBD1 matching over 7 bases. Trimming cost V 7 bases and J 6 bases; bases outside gene matches: 3. Germline V lookup: CDR1 SNHLY, CDR2 FYNNEI. The CDR3 is made up of 13 amino acids. CDR3 sequence reads: CASKTGFNSPLHF. The CDR3 coding sequence is TGTGCCAGCAAGACAGGGTTTAATTCACCCCTCCACTTT.

CDR3 sequence (DNA): TGTGCCAGCAGCTTGGAGGGTGGGAGCTCCTACGAGCAGTACTTC. This encodes CASSLEGGSSYEQYF. The chain combines TRBV11-3 with TRBJ2-7, with D perhaps TRBD2 (6 bases). V gave up 3 bases and J gave up 0 bases, with 12 bases separating them. CDR3 length: 15 residues. CDR1 SGHNT and CDR2 YENEEA come from the germline V gene.